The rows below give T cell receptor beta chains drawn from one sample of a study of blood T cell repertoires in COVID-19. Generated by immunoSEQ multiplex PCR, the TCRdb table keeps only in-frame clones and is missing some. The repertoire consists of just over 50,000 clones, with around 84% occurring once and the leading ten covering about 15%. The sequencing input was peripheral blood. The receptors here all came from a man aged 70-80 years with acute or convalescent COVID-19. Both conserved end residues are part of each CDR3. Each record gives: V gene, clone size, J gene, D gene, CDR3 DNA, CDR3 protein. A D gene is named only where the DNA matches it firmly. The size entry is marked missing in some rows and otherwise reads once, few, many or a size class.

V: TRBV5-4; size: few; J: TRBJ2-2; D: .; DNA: TGTGCCAGCAGTCCGCAAAGTGGCGGCGGGGAGCTGTTTTTT; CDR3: CASSPQSGGGELFF
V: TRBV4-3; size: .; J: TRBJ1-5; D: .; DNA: TGCGCCAGCAGCCAAGATCTGGCAGGGCTACAGCCCCAGCATTTT; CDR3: CASSQDLAGLQPQHF
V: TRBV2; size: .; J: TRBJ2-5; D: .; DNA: TGTGCCAGCACGGGCGGGTTAGGAGAGACCCAGTACTTC; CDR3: CASTGGLGETQYF
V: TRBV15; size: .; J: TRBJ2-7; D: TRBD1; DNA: TGTGCCACCAGCAGACGACAGGGGGGAGAGCAGTACTTC; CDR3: CATSRRQGGEQYF
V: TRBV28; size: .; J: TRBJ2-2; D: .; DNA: TGTGCCAGCAGTATGGCCGGGAGCACCGGGGAGCTGTTTTTT; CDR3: CASSMAGSTGELFF
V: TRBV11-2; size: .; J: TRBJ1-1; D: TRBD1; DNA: TGTGCCAGCAGCCAGGACAGGGGCGTTACTGAAGCTTTCTTT; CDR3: CASSQDRGVTEAFF
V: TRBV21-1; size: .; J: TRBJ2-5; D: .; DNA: TGTGCCAGCAGCAACCGGGACAGGGGGCCCGAAGAGACCCAGTACTTC; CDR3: CASSNRDRGPEETQYF
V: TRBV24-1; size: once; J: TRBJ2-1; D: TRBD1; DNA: TGTGCCACCAGTGATTTAGCGGGACAGGGGGCCGTCAATGAGCAGTTCTTC; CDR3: CATSDLAGQGAVNEQFF
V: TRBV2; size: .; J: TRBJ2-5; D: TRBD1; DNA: TGTGCCAGCAGTGGTCCGACAGGGGGTTTGGAGACCCAGTACTTC; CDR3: CASSGPTGGLETQYF
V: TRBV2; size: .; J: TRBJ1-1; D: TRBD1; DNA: TGTGCCAGCAGCCTACAGGGGGCGGGCACTGAAGCTTTCTTT; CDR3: CASSLQGAGTEAFF
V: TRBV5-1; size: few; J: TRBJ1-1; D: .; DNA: TGCGCCAGCAGCTTGGAACAAAAGAACACTGAAGCTTTCTTT; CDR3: CASSLEQKNTEAFF
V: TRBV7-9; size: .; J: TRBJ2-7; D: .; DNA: TGTGCCAGCAGCTTAGGAGGAGTCTACGAGCAGTACTTC; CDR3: CASSLGGVYEQYF
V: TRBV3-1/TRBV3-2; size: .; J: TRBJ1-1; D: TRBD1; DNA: TGTGCCAGCAGCCTAGAACAGGGGGGCGGTGAAGCTTTCTTT; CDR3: CASSLEQGGGEAFF
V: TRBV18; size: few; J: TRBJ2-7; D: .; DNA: TGTGCCAGCTCACGGGCGGGCAGCACCTACGAGCAGTACTTC; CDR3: CASSRAGSTYEQYF
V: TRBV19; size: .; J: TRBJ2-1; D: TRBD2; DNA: TGTGCCAGTACTACTGGACTAGCGGGGTACAATGAGCAGTTCTTC; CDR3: CASTTGLAGYNEQFF